This paragraph covers one TCR beta chain sequence. The antigen remains unidentified. The V end lost 0 bases, the J end lost 9 bases, and 12 bases lay between the germline ends. This CDR3 region has 14 residues. Germline CDR1 and CDR2: DFQATT and SNEGSKA (reference sequence). Researchers used the Oncomine TCR Beta short-read assay to sequence DNA from cultured CD4+ T cells. TCRdb analysed the PCR reads with MiXCR anew, one entry per CDR3 protein. The sample records about 22,000 distinct CDR3 sequences, approximately 38% being singletons. The time point: late sampling 161 to 241 days after vaccination in a few convalescent patients. Treatment: approximately 9-day PBMC culture with coronavirus spike peptide pools or control peptides (ViraFEST assay). Every positive PCR date fell between March and December 2020, earlier than the US Alpha, Beta and Delta variants. Wells contained 1.5 million to 2.5 million PBMCs each, and these were cultured with about 9.9 IU/ml IL-2 and 9 to 10 ug/ml peptide pools.

This record belongs to a study of vaccination and CD4 T cells after COVID-19. Study as a whole: In culture, cells were exposed to overlapping spike peptides from SARS-CoV-2, HCoV-NL63, HCoV-OC43 and HCoV-229E.

Whole-study findings and limits: SARS-CoV-2-reactive clonotypes showed a nonsignificant median rise from approximately 21 to 40.

The V gene is TRBV20-1, the J gene TRBJ1-6, with no clear D. The sequencing here drew on CD4+ T cells from blood, cultured in vitro, taken about 7 months after SARS-CoV-2 vaccination. The source of this sequence is a human donor who had recovered from COVID-19. This chain's CDR3 is CSARDRTVFSPLHF. In nucleotides, the CDR3 is TGCAGTGCTAGAGATAGGACGGTATTTTCACCCCTCCACTTT.